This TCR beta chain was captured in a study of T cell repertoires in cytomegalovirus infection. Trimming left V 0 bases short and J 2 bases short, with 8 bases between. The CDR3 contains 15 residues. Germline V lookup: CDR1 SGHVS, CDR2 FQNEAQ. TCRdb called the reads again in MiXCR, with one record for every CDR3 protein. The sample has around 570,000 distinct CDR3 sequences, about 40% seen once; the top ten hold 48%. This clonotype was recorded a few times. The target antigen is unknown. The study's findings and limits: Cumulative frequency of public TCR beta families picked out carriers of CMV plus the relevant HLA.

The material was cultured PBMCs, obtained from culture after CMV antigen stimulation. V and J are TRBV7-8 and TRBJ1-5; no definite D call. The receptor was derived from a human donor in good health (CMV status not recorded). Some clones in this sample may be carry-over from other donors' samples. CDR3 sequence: CASSLAYRGNQPQHF. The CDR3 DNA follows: TGTGCCAGCAGCTTAGCATATAGGGGCAATCAGCCCCAGCATTTT. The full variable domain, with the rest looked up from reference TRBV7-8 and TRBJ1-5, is GAGVSQSPRYKVAKRGQDVALRCDPISGHVSLFWYQQALGQGPEFLTYFQNEAQLDKSGLPSDRFFAERPEGSVSTLKIQRTQQEDSAVYLCASSLAYRGNQPQHFGDGTRLSIL.